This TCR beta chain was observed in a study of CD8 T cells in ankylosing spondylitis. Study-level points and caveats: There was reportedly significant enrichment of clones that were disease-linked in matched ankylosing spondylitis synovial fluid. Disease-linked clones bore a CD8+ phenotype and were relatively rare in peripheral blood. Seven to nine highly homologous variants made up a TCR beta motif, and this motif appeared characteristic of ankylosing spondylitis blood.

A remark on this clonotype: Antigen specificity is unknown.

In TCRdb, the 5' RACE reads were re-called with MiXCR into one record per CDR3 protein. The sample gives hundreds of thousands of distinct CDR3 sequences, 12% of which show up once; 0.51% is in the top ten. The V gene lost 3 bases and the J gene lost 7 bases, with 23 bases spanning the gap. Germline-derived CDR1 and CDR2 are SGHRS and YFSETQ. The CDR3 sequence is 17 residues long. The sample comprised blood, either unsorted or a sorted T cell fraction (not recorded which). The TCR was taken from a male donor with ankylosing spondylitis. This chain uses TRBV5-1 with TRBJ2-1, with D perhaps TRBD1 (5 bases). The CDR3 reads CASSSYPTRTKGNEQFF. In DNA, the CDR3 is TGCGCCAGCAGCTCCTACCCGACCAGGACAAAGGGGAATGAGCAGTTCTTC.